This T cell receptor (beta chain) was recorded in a study of CD8 T cells in ankylosing spondylitis. On this clonotype: No antigen is known for it.

This CDR3 comprises 13 residues. From germline, CDR1 is SQVTM and CDR2 ANQGSEA. The V end lost 1 base, the J end lost 4 bases, and 10 bases lay between the germline ends. Construction of TCR beta libraries was performed using quantitative 5'-RACE with molecular barcodes. TCRdb re-analysed the 5' RACE reads in MiXCR, keeping a single row per CDR3 protein. Among over 450,000 distinct CDR3 sequences, about 13% were seen once, and the ten largest hold under 7.5%. The study, taken as a whole, reports: Characteristic of ankylosing spondylitis blood, it appeared, was a TCR beta motif comprising roughly 8 highly homologous variants. In ankylosing spondylitis patients, matched synovial fluid reportedly showed significant enrichment of disease-linked clones. Those disease-linked clones were CD8+; they were also relatively rare in peripheral blood. In the blood and synovial fluid of reactive arthritis, some motif variants had been previously reported.

Source material: blood, either unsorted or a sorted T cell fraction (not recorded which). The chain is built from TRBV29-1 and TRBJ1-2, with D uncertain. This TCR came from a male donor with ankylosing spondylitis. The CDR3 DNA reads TGCAGCGTTGAAGGGGGAATTTCCTATGGCTACACCTTC. This translates into CSVEGGISYGYTF.